This T cell receptor (beta chain) was identified in a study of a mutant IDH1 vaccine in newly diagnosed glioma. Turning to the study itself: Treated patients were roughly 62% male, around 40% female, mean age 40.4 years. Broader study findings: Pseudoprogression apparently lacked any relation to changes in top peripheral T cell clonotypes.

CDR1 LNHDA and CDR2 SQIVND come from the germline V gene (reference sequence). V was trimmed by 10 bases and J by 1 base, leaving 16 bases between them. CDR3 length equals 15 residues. The repertoire was sequenced with immunoSEQ multiplex PCR; TCRdb's copy has only in-frame clones and lacks some. The data contain about 29,000 clones, roughly 76% of them singletons. With regard to this clone: Its antigen is unknown.

Sample time point: week 35, safety follow-up. Doses of 300 ug of mutant IDH1 20-mer peptide were given with topical imiquimod. The sequencing used PBMCs, collected from a glioma patient whose treatment included an IDH1 peptide vaccine. This sequence originates from a man in his fifties or sixties with glioma. The V and J genes are TRBV19 and TRBJ2-2, with D maybe TRBD1 (6 bases). In DNA form, the CDR3 reads TGTGCCACAGCAAATGGGGGACAGAACACCGGGGAGCTGTTTTTT. Translated: CATANGGQNTGELFF.